This T cell receptor beta chain was sequenced during a study of shared clonotypes between healthy human individuals. Points from the study as a whole: Having only a few donors restricted how much genetic and exposure-history diversity was captured.

The unsorted samples took about 90 million PBMCs to get genomic DNA. CDR1 and CDR2 from the germline V gene are SGHVS and FQNEAQ. This CDR3 comprises 13 residues. Trimming cost V 3 bases and J 10 bases, with 13 bases left between them. An even split of each subset's genomic DNA across several immunoSEQ plates was performed. The repertoire was sequenced with immunoSEQ multiplex PCR; TCRdb's copy has only in-frame clones and lacks some. The data contain about 470,000 clones, 79% of them singletons. Concerning this clone: The antigen remains unidentified.

The J gene is TRBJ2-1, the V gene TRBV7-8; D is perhaps TRBD1 or TRBD2 (6 bases each). The TCR was taken from a woman aged 40 to 50 in good health. Some clones in this sample may be carry-over from other donors' samples. The material sequenced was PBMCs. DNA of the CDR3: TGTGCCAGCAGCTTGAGGGGGACTGGCGAGCAGTTCTTC. Translated: CASSLRGTGEQFF.